This T cell receptor beta chain originates from a study of T cell repertoires in cytomegalovirus infection. TCRdb reprocessed the reads via MiXCR and lists one record per CDR3 protein. Of around 34,000 distinct CDR3 sequences listed, about 48% were seen once; the top ten hold 90%. Germline-derived CDR1 and CDR2 are SGHVS and FNYEAQ. This CDR3 has 14 amino acids. Trimming stripped 5 bases from V and 3 bases from J, with 14 bases between. On this clonotype itself: The target antigen is unknown.

Study-wide results and caveats: Cumulated frequencies of public TCR beta families served to identify carriers of CMV plus the relevant HLA.

The rearrangement links TRBV7-6 to TRBJ2-7; maybe TRBD2 (6 bases). The TCR originated in a human donor in good health (CMV status not recorded). Some clones in this sample may be carry-over from other donors' samples. Sequencing used CD8+ T cells from cultured PBMCs, obtained from culture after CMV antigen stimulation. In DNA, the CDR3 is TGTGCCAGCAGCGCTGGGACTTCTTTCTACGAGCAGTACTTC. Its translation: CASSAGTSFYEQYF.